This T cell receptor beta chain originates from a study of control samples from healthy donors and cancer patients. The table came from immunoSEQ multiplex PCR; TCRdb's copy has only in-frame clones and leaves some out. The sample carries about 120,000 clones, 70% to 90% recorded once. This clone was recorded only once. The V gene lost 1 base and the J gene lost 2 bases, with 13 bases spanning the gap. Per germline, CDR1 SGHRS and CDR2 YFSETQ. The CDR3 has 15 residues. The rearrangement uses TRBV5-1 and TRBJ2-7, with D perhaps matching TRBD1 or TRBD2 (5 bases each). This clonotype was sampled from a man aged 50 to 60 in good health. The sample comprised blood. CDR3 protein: CASSLNGAGTYEQYF. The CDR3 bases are TGCGCCAGCAGCTTGAACGGGGCCGGCACCTACGAGCAGTACTTC.